These T cell receptor beta chains were read from a single sample in a study of yellow fever vaccine responses in identical twins. MiXCR, applied by TCRdb to the RT-PCR reads, yields one record per CDR3 protein. Here the sample spans around 33,000 distinct CDR3 sequences, about three fifths being singletons. The sample was T cells from blood (PBMCs), unsorted or a sorted subset (not recorded which), taken before or after yellow fever vaccination (not recorded which). The receptor set was obtained from a woman between 18 and 30 years old who received the yellow fever vaccine. Both conserved end residues are part of each CDR3. The D gene is left open where the match is weak. Rows give clone size only sometimes, using once, few, many, or a class for an expanded clone.

V	size	D	J	DNA	CDR3
TRBV20-1	.	TRBD1	TRBJ2-2	TGCAGTGCTAGATCGACAGGGTTTGATACCGGGGAGCTGTTTTTT	CSARSTGFDTGELFF
TRBV29-1	.	TRBD2	TRBJ2-5	TGCAGCGTTGGGACTAGCGGGGGGCAAGAGACCCAGTACTTC	CSVGTSGGQETQYF
TRBV29-1	few	.	TRBJ2-1	TGCAGCGTTGACGGTAGGAAAGCGGACAGAACTTACAATGAGCAGTTCTTC	CSVDGRKADRTYNEQFF
TRBV27	once	TRBD1	TRBJ2-1	TGTGCCAGCAGTTTAGTACAGGGGACCGGCAATGAGCAGTTCTTC	CASSLVQGTGNEQFF
TRBV4-3	.	TRBD1	TRBJ1-6	TGCGCCAGCAGCCAAGATGCCAGGGGGAAGGCACCCCTCCACTTT	CASSQDARGKAPLHF
TRBV7-3	few	.	TRBJ2-2	TGTGCCAGCAGCTTATTTGACTCCGGGGAGCTGTTTTTT	CASSLFDSGELFF
TRBV15	few	TRBD1	TRBJ1-5	TGTGCCACCAGCACCAGAGGGACAGTTCAGCCCCAGCATTTT	CATSTRGTVQPQHF
TRBV29-1	once	.	TRBJ1-2	TGCAGCGCCGGGACAACCTATGGCTACACCTTC	CSAGTTYGYTF
TRBV20-1	.	.	TRBJ1-5	TGCAGTGCTAGCCAAAGCACAGGGACCCCACCGGCCCAGCATTTT	CSASQSTGTPPAQHF
TRBV2	.	.	TRBJ2-1	TGTGCCAGCAGTGCTCGGGGGACAGCGATTTTCTACAATGAGCAGTTCTTC	CASSARGTAIFYNEQFF
TRBV6-1	.	.	TRBJ2-1	TGTGCCAGCTTTCCCTGGTTAGCGGCCAATGAGCAGTTCTTC	CASFPWLAANEQFF
TRBV5-6	.	.	TRBJ2-7	TGTGCCAGCAGCTTGGGCTACGAGCAGTACTTC	CASSLGYEQYF
TRBV29-1	.	.	TRBJ1-4	TGCAGCGTCAGAAGTCCAATGGCGGAAAAACTGTTTTTT	CSVRSPMAEKLFF
TRBV14	once	.	TRBJ1-3	TGTGCCAGCAGCCAAGATTTGGGTTACGGAAACACCATATATTTT	CASSQDLGYGNTIYF
TRBV11-3	.	.	TRBJ2-1	TGTGCCAGCAGCTTAGAGCCTAGCCCAAACTACAATGAGCAGTTCTTC	CASSLEPSPNYNEQFF
TRBV10-3	few	.	TRBJ1-1	TGTGCCACCAAGGACGGAACTAACGAAGCTTTCTTT	CATKDGTNEAFF
TRBV19	.	.	TRBJ2-1	TGTGCCAGTAGTATAGATCGGGATAGGCCCTACAATGAGCAGTTCTTC	CASSIDRDRPYNEQFF
TRBV12-5	.	.	TRBJ2-7	TGTGCTAGTGGTTTGGTAAACGAGCAGTACTTC	CASGLVNEQYF
TRBV5-4	few	TRBD2	TRBJ2-7	TGTGCCAGCAGGTTGGCCCTAGCGGGAGAACTCTACGAGCAGTACTTC	CASRLALAGELYEQYF
TRBV6-1	.	TRBD2	TRBJ2-1	TGTGCCAGCAGTAGGACTAGCGGGAGTTCTAATGAGCAGTTCTTC	CASSRTSGSSNEQFF
TRBV29-1	.	TRBD1	TRBJ2-6	TGCAGCGTATTATCTCCGGGACAGGGGTACGGGGCCAACGTCCTGACTTTC	CSVLSPGQGYGANVLTF
TRBV3-1	.	TRBD1	TRBJ1-2	TGTGCCAGCACATCAGGGGGGCGGAATGGCTACACCTTC	CASTSGGRNGYTF
TRBV6-2/TRBV6-3	.	.	TRBJ2-1	TGTGCCAGCAGTTACGGATTAGTACGCGTGTACAATGAGCAGTTCTTC	CASSYGLVRVYNEQFF
TRBV7-7	.	TRBD1	TRBJ2-2	TGTGCCAGCAGCACAGGACAGGGGGCCACCGGGGAGCTGTTTTTT	CASSTGQGATGELFF
TRBV2	.	.	TRBJ1-2	TGTGCCAGCAGTGAAACGGGCAGGACCTATGGCTACACCTTC	CASSETGRTYGYTF
TRBV13	few	TRBD1	TRBJ1-2	TGTGCCAGCATTCAGACAGGGGGCTTTTATGGCTACACCTTC	CASIQTGGFYGYTF
TRBV5-5	once	.	TRBJ2-1	TGTGCCAGCAGCCCCGCGAGGACGGCCTACAATGAGCAGTTCTTC	CASSPARTAYNEQFF
TRBV16	once	TRBD1	TRBJ1-5	TGTGCCAGCAGCCGGGGACAGAGTAGCAATCAGCCCCAGCATTTT	CASSRGQSSNQPQHF
TRBV12-3/TRBV12-4	.	.	TRBJ1-1	TGTGCCAGCAGTCGGGTCGTTAACACTGAAGCTTTCTTT	CASSRVVNTEAFF
TRBV5-1	once	.	TRBJ2-5	TGCGCCAGCAGCTTGGCCCCAACGAATCTAGAGACCCAGTACTTC	CASSLAPTNLETQYF
TRBV29-1	.	.	TRBJ1-3	TGCAGCGTTGGGTGGGGAAACACCATATATTTT	CSVGWGNTIYF
TRBV29-1	.	.	TRBJ1-1	TGCAGCGTTGAAGGCCGAACAGGGTACACTGAAGCTTTCTTT	CSVEGRTGYTEAFF
TRBV3-1	.	.	TRBJ2-1	TGTGCCAGCAGCCAAGTGATTGGGGGGGGCATGGACGAGCAGTTCTTC	CASSQVIGGGMDEQFF
TRBV6-2/TRBV6-3	.	.	TRBJ1-5	TGTGCCAGCAGTCGCCCGGGGCCCAGCGATCAGCCCCAGCATTTT	CASSRPGPSDQPQHF
TRBV29-1	.	TRBD1	TRBJ1-2	TGCAGCGTTGAAGACCGGGACAGCTATGGCTACACCTTC	CSVEDRDSYGYTF